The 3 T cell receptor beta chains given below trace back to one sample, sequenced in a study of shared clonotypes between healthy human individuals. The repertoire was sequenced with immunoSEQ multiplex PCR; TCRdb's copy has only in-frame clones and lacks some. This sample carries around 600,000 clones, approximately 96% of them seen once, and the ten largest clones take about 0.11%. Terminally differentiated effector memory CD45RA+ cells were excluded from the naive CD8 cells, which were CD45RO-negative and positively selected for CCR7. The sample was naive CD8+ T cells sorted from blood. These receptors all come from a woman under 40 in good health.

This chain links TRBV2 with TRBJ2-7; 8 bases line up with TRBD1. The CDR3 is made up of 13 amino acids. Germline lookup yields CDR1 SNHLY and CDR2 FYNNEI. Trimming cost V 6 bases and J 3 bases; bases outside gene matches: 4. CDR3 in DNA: TGTGCCAGCAGCATGGACAGGGACTACGAGCAGTACTTC. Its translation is CASSMDRDYEQYF.

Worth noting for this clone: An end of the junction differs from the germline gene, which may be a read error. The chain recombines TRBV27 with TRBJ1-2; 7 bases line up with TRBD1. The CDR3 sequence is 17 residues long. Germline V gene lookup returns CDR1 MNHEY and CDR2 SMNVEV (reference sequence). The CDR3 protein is CASSSKPPDRLNFGYTF. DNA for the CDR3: TGTGCCAGCAGTTCGAAGCCTCCGGACAGGCTCAACTTTGGCTACACCTTC.

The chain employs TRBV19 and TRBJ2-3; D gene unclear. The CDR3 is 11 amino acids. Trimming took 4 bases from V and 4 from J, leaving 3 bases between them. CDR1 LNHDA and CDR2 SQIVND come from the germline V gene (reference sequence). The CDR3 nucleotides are TGTGCCAGTAGTAAAGCAGATACGCAGTATTTT. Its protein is CASSKADTQYF.